The sequence of this T cell receptor beta chain was determined in a study of T cell responses to AZD1222 COVID-19 vaccine. Study-wide findings and caveats: The sample set comprised mostly white British donors with more females, and clonal diversity was possibly underestimated. Of spike-specific TCRs, nearly half reportedly target regions left unmutated in variants. Regions 160-218 and 743-854 dominated among vaccine-associated CD4 TCRs spanning spike.

Assay: immunoSEQ multiplex PCR; the TCRdb copy retains only in-frame clones and omits some. The sample consists of about 120,000 clones, 89% of them appearing once. With 4 bases clipped from V and 0 bases from J, the junction kept 5 bases outside the gene matches. This CDR3 has 17 amino acids. Germline V gene data show CDR1 as SGHNT and CDR2 as YENEEA. To note about this clone: The target antigen is unknown.

V is TRBV11-3 and J is TRBJ2-3, with 12 bases identical to TRBD2. Source: peripheral blood, taken on day 0 of AZD1222 vaccination. The receptor was derived from an adult in good health. CDR3 residues: CASSSGLAGRSTDTQYF. The CDR3 region has the DNA TGTGCCAGCAGCTCGGGACTAGCGGGTCGTAGCACAGATACGCAGTATTTT.